The 28 T cell receptor beta chains reported below all come from one sample, sequenced in a study of blood T cell repertoires in COVID-19. The protocol was immunoSEQ multiplex PCR, while the TCRdb copy is restricted to in-frame clones and leaves out a portion. Of a few hundred thousand clones in the sample, about 90% were seen once. Sample: peripheral blood. All receptors derive from a man aged 35-49 years with acute or convalescent COVID-19.

Of note for this clone: One end of the junction varies from germline; a read error may be responsible. The sample holds other DNA sequences that translate to the same CDR3. This chain connects TRBV4-2 to TRBJ2-3, with 10 bases that match TRBD2. The CDR3 length is 14 residues. The germline CDR1 and CDR2 sequences are LGHNA and YNFKEQ. In DNA, the CDR3 is TGTGCTAGCAGCCAGGGGACTAGCGCAGATACGCAGTATTTT. Translating gives CASSQGTSADTQYF.

The rearrangement uses TRBV11-2 and TRBJ2-5; TRBD1 aligns across 9 bases. Unmatched junction bases numbered 7, after V lost 1 base and J lost 1 base. Germline V CDR1 and CDR2: SGHAT, FQNNGV. The CDR3 extends over 17 amino acids. Here the CDR3 reads CASSLGTGTGPQETQYF. The CDR3 DNA follows: TGTGCCAGCAGCTTAGGTACCGGGACAGGGCCCCAAGAGACCCAGTACTTC.

This chain uses TRBV6-5 with TRBJ2-7; 7 bases align to TRBD1. The CDR3 totals 14 residues. Germline loops: CDR1 MNHEY, CDR2 SVGAGI. The V segment lost 4 bases and the J segment 4 bases; nucleotides outside the gene matches: 7. CDR3 DNA: TGTGCCAGCAGTTTCGCAACAGGGGAATACGAGCAGTACTTC. It encodes CASSFATGEYEQYF.

This chain connects TRBV28 to TRBJ2-7; TRBD1 is a possible D gene (5 bases). The CDR3 spans 15 residues. Trimming left V 3 bases short and J 1 base short, with 13 bases between. Looked up from germline, CDR1 is MDHEN and CDR2 is SYDVKM. In nucleotides, the CDR3 is TGTGCCAGCAGTTTGAGATACAGGAATTCCTACGAGCAGTACTTC. As protein: CASSLRYRNSYEQYF.

This chain joins TRBV7-8 and TRBJ1-2; 7 bases agree with TRBD1. CDR1 SGHVS and CDR2 FQNEAQ come from the germline V gene. V was pared by 1 base and J by 4 bases, with 12 bases of the junction left unmatched. This CDR3 spans 17 amino acids. The CDR3 loop is CASSLVPRQGAGYGYTF. DNA of the CDR3: TGTGCCAGCAGCTTAGTTCCGAGACAGGGCGCCGGCTATGGCTACACCTTC.

This chain connects TRBV23-1 to TRBJ1-2, with D unresolved. TRBV23-1 is noted as an ORF with a role that remains uncertain. V lost 2 bases to trimming and J lost 3 bases, with 19 bases between them. This CDR3 has 17 residues. The DNA of the CDR3 is TGCGCCAGCAGTCAAACCCGGGCTTCAAGGAGGGACTATGGCTACACCTTC. Translation gives CASSQTRASRRDYGYTF.

This chain links TRBV28 with TRBJ1-2, with D possibly TRBD1 on 6 matching bases. CDR3 length equals 18 residues. Between the trimmed V and J ends, which lost 0 bases and 7 bases, there was a span of 24 bases. CDR1 is MDHEN, CDR2 SYDVKM, per germline. For the CDR3, the DNA is TGTGCCAGCAGTTTATGGCACTTAAGTGACAGGACCGCAACTGGCTACACCTTC. It specifies CASSLWHLSDRTATGYTF.

The rearrangement uses TRBV11-2 and TRBJ2-4, with a weak D call TRBD1 (6 bases). The CDR3 contains 19 residues. The germline gives CDR1 SGHAT, CDR2 FQNNGV. Trimming took 2 bases from V and 1 from J, leaving 21 bases between them. Here the CDR3 reads CASSLRLRDTGSAKNIQYF. DNA of the CDR3: TGTGCCAGCAGCTTACGCCTCCGGGACACCGGTTCGGCCAAAAACATTCAGTACTTC.

Only a few counts were recorded for this clone. The V call is TRBV6-6, the J call TRBJ2-1; D might be TRBD1 (5 bases). With 5 bases removed from V and 3 bases from J, the gap between germline ends came to 14 bases. The CDR3 is 15 amino acids. Per germline, CDR1 MNHNY and CDR2 SVGAGI (reference sequence). The CDR3 loop is CASSLRVVGYNEQFF. DNA for the CDR3: TGTGCCAGCAGTCTCAGGGTGGTGGGCTACAATGAGCAGTTCTTC.

Only a few counts were recorded for this clone. The rearrangement uses TRBV18 and TRBJ2-2; no definite D call. The CDR3 extends over 15 amino acids. Germline CDR1 reads KGHSH; CDR2 reads LQKENI. Trimming removed 6 bases at V and 3 bases at J, with 14 bases between. CDR3 DNA: TGTGCCAGCTCCCCCCCCTTCGTCGACACCGGGGAGCTGTTTTTT. Protein product: CASSPPFVDTGELFF.

This clone has a single count. The gene calls are TRBV11-2 and TRBJ2-5, with TRBD1 matching 7 bases. Germline lookup yields CDR1 SGHAT and CDR2 FQNNGV. This CDR3 region has 14 residues. V gave up 3 bases and J gave up 4 bases; unmatched junction bases: 5. In DNA, the CDR3 is TGTGCCAGCAGCTTTGACAGGGTCGGAGAGACCCAGTACTTC. Its protein is CASSFDRVGETQYF.

V and J are TRBV6-5 and TRBJ1-1, with TRBD1 as a possible D gene (5 bases). Trimming took off 4 bases at V and 12 bases at J, with 12 bases between the two ends. CDR3 length: 11 residues. Germline V gene lookup returns CDR1 MNHEY and CDR2 SVGAGI. The CDR3 spells CASSSGLFPFF. DNA for the CDR3: TGTGCCAGCAGTTCAGGGTTGTTCCCTTTCTTT.

This CDR3 is CASSSGHAGGQYF. Here the CDR3 DNA reads TGTGCCAGCAGCTCCGGACACGCGGGGGGGCAGTACTTC. The V call is TRBV13, the J call TRBJ2-7; 8 bases fit TRBD2. The J segment lost 9 bases and the V segment lost 4 bases, leaving 8 bases of the junction unmatched. The germline V gene has CDR1 PRHDT and CDR2 FYEKMQ (reference sequence). The CDR3 consists of 13 residues.

The V call is TRBV4-3, the J call TRBJ1-4, with D hard to call. Germline V gene lookup returns CDR1 LGHNA and CDR2 YSLEER. The V end was cut by 2 bases, the J end by 0 bases, with 22 bases between. The CDR3 has 20 amino acids. This CDR3 is CASSQHSSILPTATNEKLFF. As DNA, the CDR3 is TGCGCCAGCAGCCAACACTCGTCGATACTGCCTACTGCAACTAATGAAAAACTGTTTTTT.

The rearrangement joins TRBV10-3 to TRBJ2-7; TRBD1 matches at 9 bases. This CDR3 region has 16 residues. Germline V gene lookup returns CDR1 ENHRY and CDR2 SYGVKD. V shed 3 bases and J 4 bases; nucleotides not matched to a gene: 10. In DNA form, the CDR3 reads TGTGCCATCAGTGACTCCTCCGGGACAGGGCGTTACGAGCAGTACTTC. Encoded protein: CAISDSSGTGRYEQYF.

This CDR3 is CAWSVEQQNSPLHF. The DNA for the CDR3 is TGTGCCTGGAGTGTGGAACAGCAGAATTCACCCCTCCACTTT. The chain carries TRBV30 and TRBJ1-6, with unresolved D. CDR1 GTSNPN and CDR2 SVGIG come from the germline V gene (reference sequence). Trimming took off 0 bases at V and 7 bases at J, with 10 bases between the two ends. The CDR3 totals 14 residues.

The V and J genes are TRBV10-3 and TRBJ2-7, with D uncertain. The CDR3 has 15 residues. The germline V gene has CDR1 ENHRY and CDR2 SYGVKD. V was pared by 3 bases and J by 4 bases, with 16 bases between. CDR3: CAISDSIAYSYEQYF. CDR3 DNA sequence: TGTGCCATCAGTGACAGCATAGCCTATTCTTACGAGCAGTACTTC.

The CDR3 sequence: CAVSGGSSYEQYF. Here the CDR3 DNA reads TGTGCCGTTAGCGGGGGGAGCTCCTACGAGCAGTACTTC. The chain has TRBV7-2 and TRBJ2-7; 10 positions match TRBD2. J gave up 0 bases and V 11 bases, and 4 bases lay outside the gene matches. The CDR3 is made up of 13 amino acids. Germline values: CDR1 SGHTA, CDR2 FQGNSA.

The chain uses TRBV5-1 and TRBJ1-1, with D hard to call. This CDR3 region has 14 residues. Germline values: CDR1 SGHRS, CDR2 YFSETQ. Trimming stripped 4 bases from V and 7 bases from J, with 17 bases between. CDR3 nucleotides: TGCGCCAGCAGCCAGGACGTGGGGAGGATTGAAGCTTTCTTT. Residues: CASSQDVGRIEAFF. Using reference TRBV5-1 and TRBJ1-1 for the parts outside the CDR3, the full variable domain is KAGVTQTPRYLIKTRGQQVTLSCSPISGHRSVSWYQQTPGQGLQFLFEYFSETQRNKGNFPGRFSGRQFSNSRSEMNVSTLELGDSALYLCASSQDVGRIEAFFGQGTRLTVV.

CDR3 sequence (DNA): TGCGCCAGCAGCTTGAGTAGACTAGCGGGAGGGAGCTCCTACAATGAGCAGTTCTTC. It translates to CASSLSRLAGGSSYNEQFF. This chain uses TRBV5-1 with TRBJ2-1; 14 nucleotides match TRBD2. The V gene end was trimmed by 1 base and the J gene end by 0 bases; junction bases not matched to a gene: 6. The germline V gene encodes CDR1 SGHRS and CDR2 YFSETQ. There are 19 residues in the CDR3.

The V gene is TRBV7-2, the J gene TRBJ2-7; D unresolved. V was shortened by 10 bases and J by 7 bases, with 17 bases between the two germline ends. Germline V lookup: CDR1 SGHTA, CDR2 FQGNSA. There are 12 residues in the CDR3. The CDR3 DNA follows: TGTGCCACCTCACCTAATGTCAGGGAGCAGTACTTC. Encoded protein: CATSPNVREQYF.

The rearrangement joins TRBV10-3 to TRBJ1-1, with 7 bases lining up with TRBD1. With 3 bases clipped from V and 4 bases from J, the junction kept 8 bases outside the gene matches. Germline V CDR1 and CDR2: ENHRY, SYGVKD. CDR3 size: 15 residues. The chain's CDR3 is CAISDSTGLRTEAFF. The CDR3 DNA reads as TGTGCCATCAGTGACTCGACAGGGCTTCGCACTGAAGCTTTCTTT.

With respect to this clone: The same CDR3 is also encoded by other DNA sequences in this sample. The rearrangement joins TRBV4-2 to TRBJ1-1, with TRBD1 matching over 9 bases. J lost 1 base, V lost 0 bases, and 0 bases had no gene match. The CDR3 consists of 15 residues. Per germline, CDR1 LGHNA and CDR2 YNFKEQ. The CDR3 is CASSQEGQGNTEAFF. The CDR3 coding sequence is TGTGCCAGCAGCCAAGAGGGACAGGGGAACACTGAAGCTTTCTTT.

The rearrangement joins TRBV27 to TRBJ2-7; 8 bases agree with TRBD2. V was pared by 4 bases and J by 7 bases, with 15 bases of the junction left unmatched. Germline CDR1 is MNHEY and CDR2 is SMNVEV (reference sequence). The CDR3 consists of 16 residues. The CDR3 DNA is TGTGCCAGCAGTTCAGAGGGCGGGAGGCCTTTGTTTGAGCAGTACTTC. Translated: CASSSEGGRPLFEQYF.

Of note for this clone: The identical CDR3 is also encoded by other nucleotide sequences in the sample. The rearrangement uses TRBV7-8 and TRBJ1-6; possibly TRBD1 for D (5 bases). This CDR3 spans 17 amino acids. Trimming shortened V by 5 bases and J by 7 bases, and 21 bases separated the two germline ends. Per the germline V gene, CDR1 is SGHVS and CDR2 is FQNEAQ. CDR3 sequence reads: CASSLVGAGLDNSPLHF. CDR3 sequence (DNA): TGTGCCAGCAGCCTCGTTGGCGCAGGGCTTGACAATTCACCCCTCCACTTT.

The J gene is TRBJ1-6, the V gene TRBV6-5, with D perhaps matching TRBD1 (5 bases). This CDR3 is built from 14 residues. Trimming pared 10 bases from V and 7 bases from J, leaving 17 bases between. CDR1 is MNHEY, CDR2 SVGAGI, per germline. The CDR3 nucleotides read TGTGCCATGCGGACACTCAGCAGCAATTCACCCCTCCACTTT. Its translation: CAMRTLSSNSPLHF.

V usage is TRBV6-4 and J usage is TRBJ1-6; D is perhaps TRBD1 (6 bases). The CDR3 totals 14 residues. V lost 7 bases to trimming and J lost 7 bases, with 14 bases between them. The germline gives CDR1 MRHNA, CDR2 SNTAGT. The CDR3 protein is CASTWTERNSPLHF. The CDR3 DNA is TGTGCCAGCACTTGGACAGAGAGAAATTCACCCCTCCACTTT.

The V gene is TRBV27, the J gene TRBJ2-2, with TRBD1 matching 12 bases. Trimming took 8 bases from V and 6 from J; bases not matched to a gene: 7. Germline V gives CDR1 MNHEY, CDR2 SMNVEV (reference sequence). The CDR3 covers 15 residues. Here the CDR3 DNA reads TGTGCCAGCGGGGACAGGGGGCGAAACCCCGGGGAGCTGTTTTTT. It encodes CASGDRGRNPGELFF.